Given below is one TCR beta chain in context. The germline V and J ends were trimmed by 3 bases and 1 base, with 6 bases remaining between them. This CDR3 is 13 amino acids long. The sample is drawn from a study of blood T cell repertoires in COVID-19. The method was immunoSEQ multiplex PCR; TCRdb's version includes in-frame clones alone and lacks a portion of them. This table has 140,000 to 150,000 clones, roughly four fifths appearing once. This sequence was found in a human donor with acute or convalescent COVID-19. The donor label of this sample is uncertain. The sequenced sample consisted of peripheral blood. The chain combines TRBV12-3 or TRBV12-4 with TRBJ1-1; D not resolved. The CDR3 reads CASSFRQNTEAFF. Written as DNA, the CDR3 is TGTGCCAGCAGTTTCCGACAGAACACTGAAGCTTTCTTT.